Shown below are 12 T cell receptor beta chains from a single sample sequenced in a study of pediatric ulcerative colitis. Sequenced by immunoSEQ multiplex PCR; TCRdb stores in-frame clones only, minus some. The profile shows some 43,000 clones, about four fifths of them singletons. Rectal tissue came from one to two pinch biopsies taken at colonoscopy. Specimen: gut tissue. These receptors all come from a girl under 18 with moderate ulcerative colitis.

V is TRBV28 and J is TRBJ1-4; D is undetermined. Per germline, CDR1 MDHEN and CDR2 SYDVKM. CDR3 length: 14 amino acids. V lost 1 base to trimming and J lost 8 bases, with 11 bases between them. CDR3 nucleotides: TGTGCCAGCAGTTTATTGAGTCAAGGGGAAAAACTGTTTTTT. The encoded protein is CASSLLSQGEKLFF.

This chain links TRBV6-1 with TRBJ1-1, with D unresolved. The germline V gene encodes CDR1 MNHNS and CDR2 SASEGT. V lost 6 bases and J lost 4, with 12 bases in between. The CDR3 has 13 amino acids. CDR3 region: CASRDADFTEAFF. CDR3 nucleotides: TGTGCCAGCAGGGACGCAGACTTCACTGAAGCTTTCTTT.

The chain carries TRBV28 and TRBJ1-1, with unresolved D. The CDR3 runs to 16 residues. The germline V gene encodes CDR1 MDHEN and CDR2 SYDVKM. V lost 7 bases to trimming and J lost 1 base, with 19 bases between them. In DNA, the CDR3 is TGTGCCAGCACCACAAGGGTGCCGGGTCAGAACACTGAAGCTTTCTTT. It specifies CASTTRVPGQNTEAFF.

The chain carries TRBV5-1 and TRBJ2-1, with D possibly matching TRBD2 (5 bases). Trimming took 0 bases from V and 5 from J, leaving 12 bases between them. In germline, CDR1 is SGHRS, CDR2 YFSETQ. This CDR3 has 15 amino acids. CDR3 in amino acids: CASSLATSGHNEQFF. DNA of the CDR3: TGCGCCAGCAGCTTGGCCACCAGCGGCCACAATGAGCAGTTCTTC.

This clone was counted only a few times. The chain joins TRBV25-1 to TRBJ1-2; 9 nucleotides agree with TRBD1. This CDR3 has 12 residues. In germline, CDR1 is MGHDK, CDR2 SYGVNS. The V and J ends lost 8 bases and 4 bases, in that order; junction bases with no gene match: 2. CDR3 residues: CASSTGGYGYTF. CDR3 bases: TGTGCCAGCTCGACAGGGGGCTATGGCTACACCTTC.

This clone was seen just once. The CDR3 DNA is TGTGCCAGCTCCCCAACACAGGGGAACACTGAAGCTTTCTTT. This gives the protein CASSPTQGNTEAFF. The chain links TRBV18 to TRBJ1-1, with D perhaps matching TRBD1 (6 bases). The CDR3 has 14 amino acids. The V end was cut by 6 bases, the J end by 1 base, with 12 bases between. Looked up from germline, CDR1 is KGHSH and CDR2 is LQKENI.

V usage is TRBV11-1 and J usage is TRBJ1-1, with D uncertain. Germline-derived CDR1 and CDR2 are SGHAT and FQDESV (reference sequence). V was trimmed by 4 bases and J by 5 bases, leaving 14 bases between them. The CDR3 totals 14 residues. CDR3: CASSSPRRWTEAFF. The CDR3 DNA follows: TGTGCCAGCAGCTCCCCGCGCCGGTGGACTGAAGCTTTCTTT.

This chain joins TRBV5-4 and TRBJ2-1, with D perhaps TRBD1 (6 bases). CDR1 SGHNT and CDR2 YYREEE come from the germline V gene (reference sequence). The CDR3 sequence is 16 residues long. The V end was cut by 2 bases, the J end by 1 base, with 13 bases between. For the CDR3, the DNA is TGTGCCAGCAGCTTATCGACAGGTCCATCCTACAATGAGCAGTTCTTC. Encoded protein: CASSLSTGPSYNEQFF.

This clone was recorded a few times. The V gene is TRBV2, the J gene TRBJ1-5; D is perhaps TRBD1 (6 bases). Germline lookup yields CDR1 SNHLY and CDR2 FYNNEI. V gave up 8 bases and J gave up 4 bases, with 12 bases separating them. This CDR3 has 13 amino acids. The CDR3 nucleotides read TGTGCCAGCGGGCACAGGGAGAATCAGCCCCAGCATTTT. This codes for CASGHRENQPQHF.

The gene calls are TRBV7-9 and TRBJ2-3; D possibly matches TRBD1 or TRBD2 (5 bases each). The CDR3 has 12 amino acids. CDR1 SEHNR and CDR2 FQNEAQ come from the germline V gene (reference sequence). Between the trimmed V and J ends, which lost 9 bases and 5 bases, there was a span of 12 bases. Here the CDR3 DNA reads TGTGCCAGTACCCTTGGGGGAGATACGCAGTATTTT. It encodes CASTLGGDTQYF. Full variable domain (rest looked up from reference TRBV7-9 and TRBJ2-3): DTGVSQNPRHKITKRGQNVTFRCDPISEHNRLYWYRQTLGQGPEFLTYFQNEAQLEKSRLLSDRFSAERPKGSFSTLEIQRTEQGDSAMYLCASTLGGDTQYFGPGTRLTVL.

The chain links TRBV9 to TRBJ2-7; 10 nucleotides align to TRBD1. After removal of 3 bases from V and 3 bases from J, the junction contained 6 bases not matched to a gene. Per germline, CDR1 SGDLS and CDR2 YYNGEE. The CDR3 has 15 amino acids. The CDR3 is CASSEGQGTFYEQYF. The CDR3 bases are TGTGCCAGCAGCGAGGGACAGGGGACATTCTACGAGCAGTACTTC.

The chain is built from TRBV7-3 and TRBJ2-3; 7 bases fit TRBD2. Unmatched junction bases numbered 12, after V lost 4 bases and J lost 2 bases. Looked up from germline, CDR1 is SGHTA and CDR2 is FQGTGA. The CDR3 is 17 amino acids. The DNA for the CDR3 is TGTGCCAGCAGCTCCTCGGGGGGTGCGGGAAACACAGATACGCAGTATTTT. Amino acids: CASSSSGGAGNTDTQYF.